Listed below are T cell receptor beta chains from one sample, sequenced in a study of technical replicates of blood from several donors. Generated by immunoSEQ multiplex PCR, the TCRdb table keeps only in-frame clones and is missing some. This sample yields tens of thousands of clones, of which about 88% are seen a single time; approximately 5% belongs to the top ten. Sequences were obtained from PBMCs. The source is a human donor in good health. Some clones in this sample may be carry-over from other donors' samples. Each CDR3 is given with its conserved first and last residue. A D gene is named only where the DNA matches it firmly. Size tells how often a clone was seen (once, few, many) or the class of an expanded clone, and some rows leave it out.

>-|TRBV10-3|TRBD2|TRBJ2-5
TGTGCCGTATCCCGGGGGGGTCAGGAGACCCAGTACTTC
CAVSRGGQETQYF
>-|TRBV7-2|TRBD1|TRBJ2-1
TGTGCCAGCAGCTTAGGGGCCCTGGACAGGGGTTACAATGAGCAGTTCTTC
CASSLGALDRGYNEQFF
>-|TRBV5-1|TRBD1|TRBJ1-1
TGCGCCAGCAGCTTTACCGGGACAGGGTCTGAAGCTTTCTTT
CASSFTGTGSEAFF
>once|TRBV7-9|-|TRBJ1-1
TGTGCCAGCAGCCCCCCAGGGTCACCTGAAGCTTTCTTT
CASSPPGSPEAFF
>once|TRBV30|-|TRBJ2-2
TGTGCCTGGAGTCATAATAGACTCCAAACGTGGACCGGGGAGCTGTTTTTT
CAWSHNRLQTWTGELFF
>-|TRBV27|-|TRBJ1-1
TGTGCCAGCAGTTTAAACCGATACAAGACTGAAGCTTTCTTT
CASSLNRYKTEAFF
>-|TRBV11-2|-|TRBJ2-7
TGTGCCAGCAGCTTACTTGGGACATTCGACGAGCAGTACTTC
CASSLLGTFDEQYF
>-|TRBV7-3|-|TRBJ2-1
TGTGCCAGCAGCGGCCCGACAGCCGAGCAGTTCTTC
CASSGPTAEQFF
>few|TRBV7-9|-|TRBJ1-5
TGTGCCAGCAGCTTAGTATCAAATGCAGGAAGCAATCAGCCCCAGCATTTT
CASSLVSNAGSNQPQHF
>-|TRBV5-4|-|TRBJ1-3
TGTGCCAGCAGCCCCCCTTATGGAAACACCATATATTTT
CASSPPYGNTIYF
>-|TRBV10-3|TRBD1|TRBJ2-3
TGTGCCATCAGCGGGACAGGGGAGACAGATACGCAGTATTTT
CAISGTGETDTQYF
>-|TRBV7-9|TRBD1|TRBJ1-1
TGTGCCAGCAGCCTTGGGACAGGGGTGAGCACTGAAGCTTTCTTT
CASSLGTGVSTEAFF
>-|TRBV18|-|TRBJ2-3
TGTGCCAGCTCACCACCGCGGGGCGGGGCCAGCACAGATACGCAGTATTTT
CASSPPRGGASTDTQYF
>-|TRBV5-1|-|TRBJ2-7
TGCGCCAGCCATGAGGACTTTTCCTCCTACGAGCAGTACTTC
CASHEDFSSYEQYF
>-|TRBV7-9|-|TRBJ2-5
TGTGCCAGCAGCTCACTAGGAGAGACCCAGTACTTC
CASSSLGETQYF
>-|TRBV7-6|TRBD1|TRBJ2-1
TGTGCCAGCAGCTTAGTAGTGGGGACAGGGGCGGACAATGAGCAGTTCTTC
CASSLVVGTGADNEQFF